Listed below are T cell receptor beta chains from one sample, sequenced in a study of blood T cell repertoires in COVID-19. Libraries were prepared by immunoSEQ multiplex PCR; TCRdb keeps only in-frame clonotypes and omits some of them. The sample records some 150,000 clones, about nine tenths being singletons. Sequencing was performed on peripheral blood. Source of these receptors: a woman aged 55-70 years with active or convalescent COVID-19. Each CDR3 is given with its conserved first and last residue. A D gene is named only where the DNA matches it firmly. Only some rows state a clone size, as once, few, many or a class for expanded clones.

d_gene,j_gene,abundance,v_gene,CDR3nt,CDR3aa
.,TRBJ1-2,.,TRBV7-8,TGTGCCAGCAGCCCCTTATCCGGGAACTATGGCTACACCTTC,CASSPLSGNYGYTF
.,TRBJ1-6,few,TRBV27,TGTGCCAGCAGTACAAGAGGGGGGGGCGGCAATTCACCCCTCCACTTT,CASSTRGGGGNSPLHF
.,TRBJ2-3,.,TRBV5-1,TGCGCCAGCAGCTTACCCAGCGGGCCGAGAGATACGCAGTATTTT,CASSLPSGPRDTQYF
TRBD1,TRBJ2-6,.,TRBV30,TGTGCCTGGAGTGTTGGACAGGGAACTAATTTCTGGGCCAACGTCCTGACTTTC,CAWSVGQGTNFWANVLTF
TRBD1,TRBJ1-2,.,TRBV7-2,TGTGCCAGCAGCTTATATATGGGGACAGGGGATAAAGGCTACACCTTC,CASSLYMGTGDKGYTF
.,TRBJ1-1,once,TRBV27,TGTGCCAGCAGTTTCTCTCCCGGGTTGAACACTGAAGCTTTCTTT,CASSFSPGLNTEAFF
TRBD2,TRBJ2-1,.,TRBV4-1,TGCGCCAGCAGCCAGCCGACTAGCGGGGGGGCCAATGAGCAGTTCTTC,CASSQPTSGGANEQFF
.,TRBJ2-5,once,TRBV2,TGTGCCAGCAGGGGCGAGCAAGAGACCCAGTACTTC,CASRGEQETQYF
.,TRBJ1-5,.,TRBV21-1,TGTGCCAGTCAAAGACGGGGGGGAAATCAGCCCCAGCATTTT,CASQRRGGNQPQHF
.,TRBJ2-3,few,TRBV5-5,TGTGCCAGCAGCTTTGTGGGGCTGGCGTCAGATACGCAGTATTTT,CASSFVGLASDTQYF
.,TRBJ1-4,.,TRBV4-3,TGCGCCAGCAGCCAAGACCCAGGGCCAACTAATGAAAAACTGTTTTTT,CASSQDPGPTNEKLFF
TRBD2,TRBJ2-2,.,TRBV3-1/TRBV3-2,TGTGCCAGCAGCCAAGTCCCTGGCGGGGGGGGTGGCACCGGGGAGCTGTTTTTT,CASSQVPGGGGGTGELFF
.,TRBJ2-7,.,TRBV6-5,TGTGCCAGCAGTTACTCGGCGGAGAGCTCCTACGAGCAGTACTTC,CASSYSAESSYEQYF
TRBD1,TRBJ2-2,.,TRBV4-1,TGCGCCAGCAGCCAAGGTCAGGGGGACGGGGAGCTGTTTTTT,CASSQGQGDGELFF
.,TRBJ1-3,.,TRBV4-1,TGCGCCAGCAGCCAAACGAACTTCCCTGTCTATGGAAACACCATATATTTT,CASSQTNFPVYGNTIYF
TRBD1,TRBJ1-5,.,TRBV6-5,TGTGCCAGCCGGAAAGACAGGGGCCACAATCAGCCCCAGCATTTT,CASRKDRGHNQPQHF
.,TRBJ2-2,once,TRBV6-2/TRBV6-3,TGTGCCAGCAGCCTGATGATCGGGGGTACCGGGGAGCTGTTTTTT,CASSLMIGGTGELFF
.,TRBJ1-4,.,TRBV7-2,TGTGCCAGCAGCCCCGGACAGTTAAATGAAAAACTGTTTTTT,CASSPGQLNEKLFF
.,TRBJ1-1,few,TRBV3-1/TRBV3-2,TGTGCCAGCAGCCAAACCGGACAGTTGAACACTGAAGCTTTCTTT,CASSQTGQLNTEAFF
TRBD1,TRBJ1-4,once,TRBV4-3,TGCGCCAGCAGCCAAGATTTCGGGACAGCAAATGAAAAACTGTTTTTT,CASSQDFGTANEKLFF
.,TRBJ1-2,.,TRBV3-1/TRBV3-2,TGTGCCAGTTGGGGGGGCGAGGATTATGGCTACACCTTC,CASWGGEDYGYTF
TRBD1,TRBJ1-2,.,TRBV18,TGTGCCAGCTCACCCGACAGGGACTATGGCTACACCTTC,CASSPDRDYGYTF
TRBD1,TRBJ1-4,.,TRBV10-3,TGTGCCATCAGCTCCGGGACAGGGGGATCCAATGAAAAACTGTTTTTT,CAISSGTGGSNEKLFF
.,TRBJ2-2,.,TRBV21-1,TGTGCCAGCAGCATTCTAAGCCGGGTGGTGAACACCGGGGAGCTGTTTTTT,CASSILSRVVNTGELFF
TRBD1,TRBJ2-5,few,TRBV25-1,TGTGCCAGCAGTGAATATCCCCCCGGGACAGGGGGCCGGGAGACCCAGTACTTC,CASSEYPPGTGGRETQYF
TRBD2,TRBJ2-3,.,TRBV7-8,TGTGCCAGCAGCACACGGGTAACACCTAGCGGGGCCACAGATACGCAGTATTTT,CASSTRVTPSGATDTQYF